This is a list of T cell receptor beta chains from one sample in a study of vaccination and CD4 T cells after COVID-19. These receptors' targets are unknown. TCRdb re-derived calls from the PCR reads in MiXCR, one entry per CDR3 protein. The data show under 30,000 distinct CDR3 sequences, under 40% seen once. The sample consisted of CD4+ T cells from blood, cultured in vitro, taken about 7 months after SARS-CoV-2 vaccination. These receptors were obtained from a human donor who had recovered from COVID-19. Each CDR3 is given with its conserved first and last residue. A D gene is named only where the DNA matches it firmly. Clone size, where shown, is once, few, many, or a class for clones that have expanded.

size | J | D | V | DNA | CDR3
once | TRBJ1-1 | NA | TRBV6-1 | TGTGCCAGCAGTGAAAACTGGGGGCGGTCCTCCGAAGCTTTCTTT | CASSENWGRSSEAFF
NA | TRBJ2-5 | NA | TRBV7-9 | TGTGCCAGCAGCTTCAGTCTCTCCGGGGAGGCCCAGTACTTC | CASSFSLSGEAQYF
NA | TRBJ2-1 | NA | TRBV6-5 | TGTGCCAGCAGTTACTCGAGAAGGGGCAAGTACAATGAGCAGTTCTTC | CASSYSRRGKYNEQFF
few | TRBJ2-7 | NA | TRBV20-1 | TGCAGTGCTAGAAATCAAGGGGATCTAGACGGGAGTCTCTCCTACGAGCAGTACTTC | CSARNQGDLDGSLSYEQYF
NA | TRBJ2-7 | TRBD2 | TRBV2 | TGTGCCAGAAGTGGTACTAGCGGGAGGGCCACCTACGAGCAGTACTTC | CARSGTSGRATYEQYF
NA | TRBJ2-7 | NA | TRBV20-1 | TGCAGTGCTAGGGCGGGACAGTCGTACTACGAGCAGTACTTC | CSARAGQSYYEQYF
NA | TRBJ2-6 | TRBD2 | TRBV20-1 | TGCAGTGCCATAAGGGGCTTGGGCGCGGGAGGGCCTGGGGCCAACGTCCTGACTTTC | CSAIRGLGAGGPGANVLTF
few | TRBJ2-5 | NA | TRBV20-1 | TGCAGTGCTAGAGACTTGTCAGCCCAAGAGACCCAGTACTTC | CSARDLSAQETQYF
NA | TRBJ1-5 | NA | TRBV20-1 | TGCAGTGCTAAGGAACAGGGTCTGCTTAATCAGCCCCAGCATTTT | CSAKEQGLLNQPQHF
few | TRBJ2-7 | NA | TRBV6-1 | TGTGCCAGCAGCACCGGACCGATTTATGGGCAGTACTTC | CASSTGPIYGQYF
NA | TRBJ2-2 | NA | TRBV2 | TGTGCCAGCAGTGAATCAGGGTTTAGGAAGACCGGGGAGCTGTTTTTT | CASSESGFRKTGELFF
few | TRBJ2-1 | NA | TRBV7-9 | TGTGCCAGCAGCTCCGGTGGCCTAGCCAGCTCCTACAATGAGCAGTTCTTC | CASSSGGLASSYNEQFF
NA | TRBJ2-7 | TRBD1 | TRBV27 | TGTGCCAGCAGAAGAACCGGGACAGGGACGTACGAGCAGTACTTC | CASRRTGTGTYEQYF
few | TRBJ2-1 | TRBD1 | TRBV20-1 | TGCAGTGCTTCTCCGGGACAGGGCAGCTTAAGGGGGAATGAGCAGTTCTTC | CSASPGQGSLRGNEQFF
few | TRBJ2-7 | TRBD2 | TRBV7-2 | TGTGCCAGCAGCGACTCTAGCGGAGCCTACGAGCAGTACTTC | CASSDSSGAYEQYF
few | TRBJ2-1 | NA | TRBV20-1 | TGCAGTGCCGGGGGACCTCGGAATGAGCAGTTCTTC | CSAGGPRNEQFF
NA | TRBJ1-2 | TRBD1 | TRBV10-3 | TGTGCCATCAGTGAGTCGACCGGGACAGGGGATGGCTACACCTTC | CAISESTGTGDGYTF
few | TRBJ1-1 | NA | TRBV20-1 | TGCAGTGCTAGCGACAGGAACACTGAAGCTTTCTTT | CSASDRNTEAFF
few | TRBJ1-2 | NA | TRBV27 | TGTGCCAGCAGTTTTGGACTCGCCTATGGCTACACCTTC | CASSFGLAYGYTF
few | TRBJ1-5 | NA | TRBV6-2/TRBV6-3 | TGTGCCAGCAGTCTATCGACAGGCAATCAGCCCCAGCATTTT | CASSLSTGNQPQHF
NA | TRBJ2-3 | NA | TRBV6-2/TRBV6-3 | TGTGCCAGCATTCCGTTAGGGAGCACAGATACGCAGTATTTT | CASIPLGSTDTQYF
few | TRBJ1-5 | TRBD1 | TRBV30 | TGTGCCTGGAGCCCTAAGGGACAGGGCAATCAGCCCCAGCATTTT | CAWSPKGQGNQPQHF
once | TRBJ2-7 | NA | TRBV6-1 | TGTGCCAGCAGGGACCGCTACTCCTACGAGCAGTACTTC | CASRDRYSYEQYF
NA | TRBJ2-1 | TRBD2 | TRBV20-1 | TGCAGTGCACTGAAATCTAGCGGGAGGGCCCTCTACAATGAGCAGTTCTTC | CSALKSSGRALYNEQFF
few | TRBJ1-5 | NA | TRBV25-1 | TGTGCCAGCAGTGAATCCTCCGGGACACCTTGCAATCAGCCCCAGCATTTT | CASSESSGTPCNQPQHF
few | TRBJ1-6 | TRBD1 | TRBV20-1 | TGCAGTGCTAGAGATGGACAGGGGACTTCACCCCTCCACTTT | CSARDGQGTSPLHF
few | TRBJ2-7 | TRBD2 | TRBV20-1 | TGCAGTGCCCTTAGCGGGAGCTACGAGCAGTACTTC | CSALSGSYEQYF
NA | TRBJ2-7 | TRBD1 | TRBV19 | TGTGCCAGTAGTATTCGACAGGGTGGCTACGAGCAGTACTTC | CASSIRQGGYEQYF
NA | TRBJ1-2 | NA | TRBV19 | TGTGCCAGTAGTGCCCCCTTTGGGGGGAACTATGGCTACACCTTC | CASSAPFGGNYGYTF
NA | TRBJ1-1 | NA | TRBV20-1 | TGCAGTGCTAGGTCAGGGGCCAGCTACACTGAAGCTTTCTTT | CSARSGASYTEAFF
NA | TRBJ1-1 | NA | TRBV29-1 | TGCAGCTCGAGGAAGAACACTGAAGCTTTCTTT | CSSRKNTEAFF
NA | TRBJ1-1 | NA | TRBV18 | TGTGCCAGCTCACCGTTGTGGGTGAACACTGAAGCTTTCTTT | CASSPLWVNTEAFF
NA | TRBJ2-3 | TRBD2 | TRBV7-2 | TGTGCCAGCAGGCCCGGGACTAGCGCAGATACGCAGTATTTT | CASRPGTSADTQYF
NA | TRBJ2-5 | TRBD2 | TRBV4-1 | TGCGCCAGCAGCCAAGGGCACCCTCGGACTAGCAGCCAAGAGACCCAGTACTTC | CASSQGHPRTSSQETQYF